The 4 T cell receptor beta chains below were found in one sample sequenced in a study of tissue T cells after allogeneic stem cell transplantation. Time point in this sample: mouse harvest day 14 after allogeneic transplant. Each mouse received 10^7 T-cell-depleted marrow cells plus 10^6 splenic CD5+ T cells by tail vein. Profiled with immunoSEQ multiplex PCR; TCRdb holds only in-frame clones, not every one. The repertoire has thousands of clones, around 34% of them found once; the top ten carry around 3%. The specimen was skin. Receptor source: a female BALB/c mouse given C57BL/6 T cells with graft-versus-host disease after an allogeneic hematopoietic cell transplant.

In its sample, this clone is medium-sized. Gene names and germline refer to mouse. The missing CDR3 end, 1 residue past where the read stops, is filled in from the germline J gene. The rearrangement uses TRBV3 and TRBJ2-1; D call uncertain. The CDR3 runs to 13 residues. Per germline, CDR1 SNHLY and CDR2 FYNGKV (reference sequence). V lost 0 bases and J 8 bases, leaving 8 bases between the germline ends. The CDR3 sequence: CASSLARGSEQFF. The sequenced CDR3 bases are TGTGCCAGCAGCTTAGCGCGGGGTTCTGAGCAGTTC.

By proportion, this clone is medium-sized. Gene labels here are mouse ones. The DNA ends 1 residue before the CDR3 does, and the rest of the CDR3 is filled in from the germline J gene. The chain has TRBV5 and TRBJ2-2, with TRBD1 matching over 7 bases. This CDR3 comprises 15 residues. V dropped 3 bases and J dropped 2; count of bases not matched to a gene: 3. Germline V gene lookup returns CDR1 LGHNA and CDR2 YNLKQL (reference sequence). CDR3: CASSQGQRNTGQLYF. The sequenced part of the CDR3 DNA is TGTGCCAGCAGCCAGGGACAGCGGAACACCGGGCAGCTCTAC.

Of note for this clone: Gene labels here are mouse ones. The observed sequence ends 1 residue before the CDR3 terminus, with the missing tail filled in from the germline J gene. The V call is TRBV13-1, the J call TRBJ2-3; D gene ambiguous. Germline V CDR1 and CDR2: NSHNY, SYGAGN. Trimming cost V 5 bases and J 3 bases, with 4 bases left between them. The CDR3 is 11 amino acids. The CDR3 DNA, read in part, is TGTGCCAGCAGCCAGGCAGAAACGCTGTAT. Residues: CASSQAETLY. The full CDR3 protein is CASSQAETLYF.

This clone has a handful of counts. Here the gene names and germline are mouse. The read comes to an end 1 residue before the CDR3 does, leaving the germline J gene to fill in the end. The chain has TRBV13-2 and TRBJ2-7, with D tentatively TRBD2 (7 bases). Germline CDR1 NNHNN, CDR2 SYGAGS (reference sequence). The CDR3 has 12 amino acids. The V end lost 2 bases, the J end lost 5 bases, and 8 bases lay between the germline ends. The CDR3 loop is CASGEGGDEQYF. The CDR3 DNA, read in part, is TGTGCCAGCGGTGAAGGGGGGGATGAACAGTAC.